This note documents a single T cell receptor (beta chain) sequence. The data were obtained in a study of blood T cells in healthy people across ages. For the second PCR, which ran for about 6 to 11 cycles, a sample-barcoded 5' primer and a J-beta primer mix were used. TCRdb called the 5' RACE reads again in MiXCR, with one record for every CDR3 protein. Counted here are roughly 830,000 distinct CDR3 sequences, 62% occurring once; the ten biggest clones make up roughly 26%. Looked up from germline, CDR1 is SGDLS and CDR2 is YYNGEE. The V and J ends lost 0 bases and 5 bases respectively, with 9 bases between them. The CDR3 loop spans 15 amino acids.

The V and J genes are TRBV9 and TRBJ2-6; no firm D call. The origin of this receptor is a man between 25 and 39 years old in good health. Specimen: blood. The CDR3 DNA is TGTGCCAGCAGCGTAGGTCTCGGGTGGGCCAACGTCCTGACTTTC. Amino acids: CASSVGLGWANVLTF.